The clone carrying this T cell receptor (beta chain) showed up just once. Per the study methods: Counts of nucleated cells, estimated from reference gene primer amplification, were obtained. The table came from immunoSEQ multiplex PCR; TCRdb's copy has only in-frame clones and leaves some out. The V and J calls and clone size were taken over from that table, and D and trimming were inferred from the DNA. The sample has more than 40,000 clones; 80% to 85% are singletons. The data were taken from a study of blood T cell repertoires in COVID-19. Background on the study: Some COVID-19 samples were acute and others convalescent; all came from the United States, Italy and Spain. Sample material is recorded as cDNA or gDNA derived from T cells, B-cell-depleted T cells, or PBMCs.

V dropped 0 bases and J dropped 3; count of bases not matched to a gene: 6. The V gene's germline CDR1 is SGHTS and CDR2 YDEGEE. The CDR3 has 17 amino acids. Sequencing was done on a sample of peripheral blood. The chain carries TRBV5-8 and TRBJ2-3; 11 bases are shared with TRBD2. This clonotype was obtained from a human donor with acute or convalescent COVID-19. The donor label of this sample is uncertain. The CDR3, as DNA: TGTGCCAGCAGCTTGGGGGGACTAGCGGAAACTACAGATACGCAGTATTTT. It encodes CASSLGGLAETTDTQYF.